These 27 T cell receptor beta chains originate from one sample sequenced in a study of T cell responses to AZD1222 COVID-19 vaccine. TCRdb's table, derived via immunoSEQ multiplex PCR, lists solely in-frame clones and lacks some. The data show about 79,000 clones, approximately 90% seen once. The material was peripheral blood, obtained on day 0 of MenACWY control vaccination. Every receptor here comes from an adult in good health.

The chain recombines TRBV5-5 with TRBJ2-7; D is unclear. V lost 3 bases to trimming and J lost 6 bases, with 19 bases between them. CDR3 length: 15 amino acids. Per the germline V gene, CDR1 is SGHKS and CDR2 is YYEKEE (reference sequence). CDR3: CASSSLGAASAEQYF. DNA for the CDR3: TGTGCCAGCAGCTCATTAGGTGCAGCCTCGGCCGAGCAGTACTTC.

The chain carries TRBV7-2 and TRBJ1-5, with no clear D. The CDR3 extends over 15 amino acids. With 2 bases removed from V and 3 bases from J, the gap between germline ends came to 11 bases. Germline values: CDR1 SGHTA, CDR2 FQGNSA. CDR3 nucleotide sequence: TGTGCCAGCAGCTTAAGCCGGGAGGTCAATCAGCCCCAGCATTTT. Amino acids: CASSLSREVNQPQHF.

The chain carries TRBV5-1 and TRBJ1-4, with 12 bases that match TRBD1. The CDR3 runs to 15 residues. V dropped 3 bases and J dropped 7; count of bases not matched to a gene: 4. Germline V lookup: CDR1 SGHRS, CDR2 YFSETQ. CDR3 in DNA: TGCGCCAGCAGCTCGGGGACAGGGGGCTTTGAAAAACTGTTTTTT. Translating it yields CASSSGTGGFEKLFF.

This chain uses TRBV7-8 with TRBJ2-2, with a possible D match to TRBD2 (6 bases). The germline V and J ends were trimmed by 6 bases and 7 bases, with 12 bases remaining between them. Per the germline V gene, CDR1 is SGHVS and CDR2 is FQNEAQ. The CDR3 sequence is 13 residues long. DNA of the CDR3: TGTGCCAGCAGACTAGCATACAGCGGGGAGCTGTTTTTT. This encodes CASRLAYSGELFF.

The CDR3 bases are TGCGCCAGCAGCTTGTATAACGGGAATGAGCAGTTCTTC. Its translation: CASSLYNGNEQFF. This chain connects TRBV5-1 to TRBJ2-1; no definite D call. The ends were cut back, 1 base at V and 7 bases at J, with 9 bases in the middle. Germline CDR1 is SGHRS and CDR2 is YFSETQ. This CDR3 spans 13 amino acids. The full variable domain, completed using reference TRBV5-1 and TRBJ2-1, is KAGVTQTPRYLIKTRGQQVTLSCSPISGHRSVSWYQQTPGQGLQFLFEYFSETQRNKGNFPGRFSGRQFSNSRSEMNVSTLELGDSALYLCASSLYNGNEQFFGPGTRLTVL.

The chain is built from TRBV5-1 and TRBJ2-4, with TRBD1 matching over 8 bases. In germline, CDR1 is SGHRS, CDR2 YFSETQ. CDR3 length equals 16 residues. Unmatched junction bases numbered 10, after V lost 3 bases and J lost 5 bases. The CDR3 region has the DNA TGCGCCAGCAGCTACGGACAGGGAGTCGGGGAAAACATTCAGTACTTC. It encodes CASSYGQGVGENIQYF.

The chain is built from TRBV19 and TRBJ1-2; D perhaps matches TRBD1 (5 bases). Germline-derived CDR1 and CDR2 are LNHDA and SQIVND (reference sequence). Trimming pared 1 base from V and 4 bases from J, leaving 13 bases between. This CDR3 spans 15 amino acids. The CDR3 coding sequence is TGTGCCAGTAGTATAGGAGGTACGGGGACCTATGGCTACACCTTC. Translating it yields CASSIGGTGTYGYTF.

The CDR3 region is CASSLSGQGSNEQFF. CDR3 bases: TGTGCCAGCAGTTTATCGGGACAGGGCAGCAATGAGCAGTTCTTC. The chain recombines TRBV28 with TRBJ2-1, with TRBD1 matching over 9 bases. The germline CDR1 and CDR2 sequences are MDHEN and SYDVKM. The CDR3 has 15 residues. The ends lost 1 base at V and 6 bases at J; junction bases unmatched: 4.

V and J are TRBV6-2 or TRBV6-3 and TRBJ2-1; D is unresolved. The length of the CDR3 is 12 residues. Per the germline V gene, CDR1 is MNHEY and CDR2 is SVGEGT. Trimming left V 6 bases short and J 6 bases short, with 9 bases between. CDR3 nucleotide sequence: TGTGCCAGCAGCCCGAGACTCAATGAGCAGTTCTTC. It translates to CASSPRLNEQFF.

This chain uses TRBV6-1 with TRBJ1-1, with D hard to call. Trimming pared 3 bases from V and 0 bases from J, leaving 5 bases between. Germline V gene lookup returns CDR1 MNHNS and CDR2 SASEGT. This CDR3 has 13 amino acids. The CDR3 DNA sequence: TGTGCCAGCAGTGACACCATGAACACTGAAGCTTTCTTT. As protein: CASSDTMNTEAFF.

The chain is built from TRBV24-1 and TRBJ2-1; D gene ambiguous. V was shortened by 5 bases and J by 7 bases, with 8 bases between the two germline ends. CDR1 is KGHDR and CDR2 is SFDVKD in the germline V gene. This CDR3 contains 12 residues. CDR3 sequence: CATSGQTNEQFF. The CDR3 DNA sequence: TGTGCCACCAGTGGGCAGACTAATGAGCAGTTCTTC.

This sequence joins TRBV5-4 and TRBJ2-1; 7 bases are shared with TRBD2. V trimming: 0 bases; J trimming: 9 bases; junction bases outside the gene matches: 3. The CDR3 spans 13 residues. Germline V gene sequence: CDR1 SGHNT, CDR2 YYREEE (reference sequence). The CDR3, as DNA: TGTGCCAGCAGCTTGGAGGGGACTACTGAGCAGTTCTTC. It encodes CASSLEGTTEQFF.

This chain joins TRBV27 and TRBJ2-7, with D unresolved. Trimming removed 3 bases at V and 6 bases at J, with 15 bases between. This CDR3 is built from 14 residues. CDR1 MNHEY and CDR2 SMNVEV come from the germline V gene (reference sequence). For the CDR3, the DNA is TGTGCCAGCAGTTTTTCCTCCGTCCGGAGCGAGCAGTACTTC. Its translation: CASSFSSVRSEQYF.

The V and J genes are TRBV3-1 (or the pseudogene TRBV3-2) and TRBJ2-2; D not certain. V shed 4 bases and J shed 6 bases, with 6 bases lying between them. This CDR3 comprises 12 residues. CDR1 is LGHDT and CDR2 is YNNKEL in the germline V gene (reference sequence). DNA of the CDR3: TGTGCCAGCAGCCTACCGCCCGGGGAGCTGTTTTTT. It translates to CASSLPPGELFF.

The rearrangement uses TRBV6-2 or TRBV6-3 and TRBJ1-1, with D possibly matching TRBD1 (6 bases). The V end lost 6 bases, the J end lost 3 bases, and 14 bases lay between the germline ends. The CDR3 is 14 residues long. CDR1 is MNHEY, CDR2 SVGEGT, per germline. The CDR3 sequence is CASSPGGPYTEAFF. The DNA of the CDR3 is TGTGCCAGCAGCCCGGGGGGGCCCTACACTGAAGCTTTCTTT.

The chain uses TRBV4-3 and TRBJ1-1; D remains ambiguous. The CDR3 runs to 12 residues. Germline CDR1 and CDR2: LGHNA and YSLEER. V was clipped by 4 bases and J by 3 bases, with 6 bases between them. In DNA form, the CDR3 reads TGCGCCAGCAGCCCCCCACACACTGAAGCTTTCTTT. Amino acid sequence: CASSPPHTEAFF.

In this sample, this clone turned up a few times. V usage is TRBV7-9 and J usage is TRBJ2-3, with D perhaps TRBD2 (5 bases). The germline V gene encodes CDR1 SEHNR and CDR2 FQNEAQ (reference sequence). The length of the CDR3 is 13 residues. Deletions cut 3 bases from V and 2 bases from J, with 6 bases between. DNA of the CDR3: TGTGCCAGCAGCTTTGGACTCACAGATACGCAGTATTTT. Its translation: CASSFGLTDTQYF.

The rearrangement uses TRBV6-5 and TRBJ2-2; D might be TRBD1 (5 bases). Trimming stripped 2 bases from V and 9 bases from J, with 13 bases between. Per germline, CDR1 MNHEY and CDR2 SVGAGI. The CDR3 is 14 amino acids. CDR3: CASSYAGPGRELFF. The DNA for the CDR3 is TGTGCCAGCAGTTACGCAGGGCCCGGCAGGGAGCTGTTTTTT.

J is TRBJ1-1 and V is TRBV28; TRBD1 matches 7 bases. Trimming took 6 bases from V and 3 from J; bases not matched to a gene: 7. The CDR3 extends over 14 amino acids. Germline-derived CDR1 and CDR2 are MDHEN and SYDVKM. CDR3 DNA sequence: TGTGCCAGCAGGCCGCCAGGGGGGCACACTGAAGCTTTCTTT. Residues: CASRPPGGHTEAFF. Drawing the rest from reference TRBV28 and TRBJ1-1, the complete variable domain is DVKVTQSSRYLVKRTGEKVFLECVQDMDHENMFWYRQDPGLGLRLIYFSYDVKMKEKGDIPEGYSVSREKKERFSLILESASTNQTSMYLCASRPPGGHTEAFFGQGTRLTVV.

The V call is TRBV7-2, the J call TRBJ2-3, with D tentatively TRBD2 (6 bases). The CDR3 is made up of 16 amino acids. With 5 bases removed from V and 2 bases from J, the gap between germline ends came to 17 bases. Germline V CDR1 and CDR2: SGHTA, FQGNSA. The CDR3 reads CASSRSGPFVTDTQYF. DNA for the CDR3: TGTGCCAGCAGCAGGAGCGGGCCCTTTGTCACAGATACGCAGTATTTT.

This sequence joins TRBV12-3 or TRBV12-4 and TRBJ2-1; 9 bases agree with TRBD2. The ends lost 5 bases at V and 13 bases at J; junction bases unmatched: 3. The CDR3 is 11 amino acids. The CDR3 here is CASSGGTSQFF. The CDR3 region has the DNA TGTGCCAGCAGTGGGGGGACTAGCCAGTTCTTC.

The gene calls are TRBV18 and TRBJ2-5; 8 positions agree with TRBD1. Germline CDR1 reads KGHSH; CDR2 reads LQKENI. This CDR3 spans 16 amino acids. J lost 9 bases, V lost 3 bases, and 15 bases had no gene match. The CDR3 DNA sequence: TGTGCCAGCTCACCTCTAGGATCGGGACAGGCGCGGGCCCAGTACTTC. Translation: CASSPLGSGQARAQYF.

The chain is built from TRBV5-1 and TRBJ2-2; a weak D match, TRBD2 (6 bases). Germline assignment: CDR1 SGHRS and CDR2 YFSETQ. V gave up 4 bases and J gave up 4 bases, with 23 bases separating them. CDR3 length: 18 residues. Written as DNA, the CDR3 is TGCGCCAGCAGCCTCAAACCCAGGGAGGCCGTGGGCACCGGGGAGCTGTTTTTT. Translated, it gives CASSLKPREAVGTGELFF.

CDR3 loop: CASSGGFRTPGNTIYF. CDR3 DNA sequence: TGTGCCAGCAGTGGGGGGTTTAGAACTCCCGGAAACACCATATATTTT. V is TRBV25-1 and J is TRBJ1-3, with D perhaps TRBD1 (5 bases). Trimming pared 4 bases from V and 4 bases from J, leaving 17 bases between. The germline CDR1 and CDR2 sequences are MGHDK and SYGVNS. There are 16 residues in the CDR3.

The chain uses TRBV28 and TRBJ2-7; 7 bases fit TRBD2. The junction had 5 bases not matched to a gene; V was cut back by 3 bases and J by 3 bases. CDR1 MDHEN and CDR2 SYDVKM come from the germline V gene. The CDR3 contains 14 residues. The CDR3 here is CASSFGGTYYEQYF. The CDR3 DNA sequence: TGTGCCAGCAGTTTCGGGGGGACCTACTACGAGCAGTACTTC.

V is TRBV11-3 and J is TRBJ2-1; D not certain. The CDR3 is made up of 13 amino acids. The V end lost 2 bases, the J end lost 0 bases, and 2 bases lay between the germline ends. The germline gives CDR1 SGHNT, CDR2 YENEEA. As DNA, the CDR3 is TGTGCCAGCAGCTTAAACTCCTACAATGAGCAGTTCTTC. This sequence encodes CASSLNSYNEQFF.

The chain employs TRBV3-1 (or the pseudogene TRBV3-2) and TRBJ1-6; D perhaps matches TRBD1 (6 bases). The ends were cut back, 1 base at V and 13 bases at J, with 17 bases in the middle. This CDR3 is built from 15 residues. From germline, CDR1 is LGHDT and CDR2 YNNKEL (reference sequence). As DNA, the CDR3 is TGTGCCAGCAGCCAAGGGACAGTGGCATCCTCTCCCCTCCACTTT. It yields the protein CASSQGTVASSPLHF.